This T cell receptor beta chain was captured by sequencing in a study of cytomegalovirus exposure and HLA in healthy donors. CDR1 SEHNR and CDR2 FQNEAQ come from the germline V gene (reference sequence). The CDR3 has 14 amino acids. Trimming left V 5 bases short and J 3 bases short, with 10 bases between. Samples came from healthy bone marrow donors. Findings of the study overall: Presence/absence analyses rested on an assumption that sequencing depth was roughly uniform across donors. It is likely that the observed cluster of highly shared sequence variants was a sequencing artifact. In a later analysis, at a false discovery rate of 0.05, roughly 17,000 TCR beta sequences matched HLA alleles.

The PCR used 60 Vbeta and 13 Jbeta primers. The repertoire was sequenced with immunoSEQ multiplex PCR; TCRdb's copy has only in-frame clones and lacks some. This sample's table reports tens of thousands of clones. A word on this clone: Antigen: not known.

This receptor was taken from a female donor in good health and CMV-seronegative. V usage is TRBV7-9 and J usage is TRBJ2-2; the D gene is possibly TRBD1 (5 bases). The sample comprised PBMCs. Written as DNA, the CDR3 is TGTGCCAGCAGCCCACAGGCGTACACCGGGGAGCTGTTTTTT. Translated, it gives CASSPQAYTGELFF.